One sample yielded the 15 T cell receptor beta chains listed below, sequenced in a study of tumor and adjacent non-tumor tissue in lung cancer. This sample's RNA came from whole unsorted tissue. The normal lung tissue was taken more than 3 cm from the tumor edge. The library came from three nested PCR rounds adapted from ARM-PCR protocols. TCRdb processed the multiplex PCR reads anew with MiXCR; each CDR3 protein has one entry. The sample lists 65,000 to 85,000 distinct CDR3 sequences, 76% occurring once. Specimen: distant non-tumor lung tissue. The source of these receptors is a man in his fifties or sixties with non-small cell lung cancer.

The chain recombines TRBV6-5 with TRBJ1-2; D ambiguous. The CDR3 runs 14 residues. CDR1 is MNHEY, CDR2 SVGAGI, per germline. CDR3 sequence (DNA): TGTGTCGGCAGTTACACGATTGGGGACTATGGCTACACCTTC. It specifies CVGSYTIGDYGYTF.

With respect to this clonotype: One junction end does not reproduce the germline sequence, and a read error may be involved. The V and J genes are TRBV6-6 and TRBJ2-7; D not certain. The CDR3 length is 15 residues. The germline CDR1 and CDR2 sequences are MNHNY and SVGAGI (reference sequence). CDR3 residues: CTSSYLQPNSYEQHF. As DNA, the CDR3 is TGTACCAGTAGTTACCTTCAGCCCAATTCCTACGAGCAGCACTTC.

The chain joins TRBV11-3 to TRBJ2-5, with 9 bases lining up with TRBD2. The CDR3 spans 14 residues. J gave up 5 bases and V 9 bases, and 10 bases lay outside the gene matches. Germline V gene sequence: CDR1 SGHNT, CDR2 YENEEA. This CDR3 is CASTSSGAGETQYF. CDR3 in DNA: TGTGCCAGTACCTCTAGCGGGGCCGGGGAGACCCAGTACTTC.

On this clonotype itself: Since the CDR3 does not end with the conserved phenylalanine or tryptophan, this likely comes from a read error. The chain employs TRBV24-1 and TRBJ2-1, with D possibly matching TRBD1 (6 bases). This CDR3 contains 16 residues. Trimming pared 2 bases from V and 8 bases from J, leaving 18 bases between. CDR1 and CDR2 (germline): KGHDR, SFDVKD. In nucleotides, the CDR3 is TGTGCCACCAGTGATTCAGGGCTCAGGGGATCGGATGAGCAGTTCTAC. Translated: CATSDSGLRGSDEQFY.

Note on this clonotype: The limits of the CDR3 on the DNA are not certain, so only TCRdb's listed CDR3 is given. The J gene is TRBJ1-2, the V gene TRBV6-1; TRBD1 reflects the table's D call only, with no check against the DNA. The CDR3 has 15 residues if both end residues are counted. Germline values: CDR1 MNHNS, CDR2 SASEGT. Here the CDR3 reads CASSLVAGGAYGYTF.

Comment on this clonotype: Just one base apart from a much larger clone, this may be a read error. This rearrangement joins TRBV2 to TRBJ2-3; D is unresolved. This CDR3 contains 15 residues. V was shortened by 3 bases and J by 0 bases, with 10 bases between the two germline ends. Germline assignment: CDR1 SNHLY and CDR2 FYNNEI. DNA for the CDR3: TGTGCCAGCAGTGATCCCGAAAAAAGCACAGATACGCAGTATTTT. It yields the protein CASSDPEKSTDTQYF.

The chain combines TRBV20-1 with TRBJ2-1, with D unresolved. Germline CDR1 DFQATT, CDR2 SNEGSKA (reference sequence). V was trimmed by 3 bases and J by 7 bases, leaving 10 bases between them. The CDR3 is 12 amino acids. CDR3 amino acids: CSASESLNEQFF. The CDR3 bases are TGCAGTGCTAGTGAAAGCCTTAATGAGCAGTTCTTC.

Note on this clonotype: A read error may produce the germline difference seen at one junction end. V is TRBV6-1 and J is TRBJ1-2; TRBD1 matches at 7 bases. Germline CDR1 reads MNHNS; CDR2 reads SASEGT. CDR3 length: 14 amino acids. For the CDR3, the DNA is TGTGTCAGCAGAGAAGGACAGGCGAAGAGGGGCTACACCTTC. This sequence encodes CVSREGQAKRGYTF.

V and J are TRBV28 and TRBJ2-7; maybe TRBD1 (5 bases). CDR3 size: 17 residues. V shed 7 bases and J shed 0 bases, with 22 bases lying between them. CDR1 MDHEN and CDR2 SYDVKM come from the germline V gene. CDR3 loop: CASNTGHIRRNSYEQYF. CDR3 coding DNA: TGTGCCAGCAATACTGGACATATTAGGCGGAACTCCTACGAGCAGTACTTC. The full variable domain, completed using reference TRBV28 and TRBJ2-7, is DVKVTQSSRYLVKRTGEKVFLECVQDMDHENMFWYRQDPGLGLRLIYFSYDVKMKEKGDIPEGYSVSREKKERFSLILESASTNQTSMYLCASNTGHIRRNSYEQYFGPGTRLTVT.

With respect to this clonotype: The CDR3 ends on some other residue instead of the conserved phenylalanine or tryptophan, so this is likely a read error. The rearrangement links TRBV5-1 to TRBJ2-5; TRBD1 is a possible D gene (6 bases). V lost 0 bases, J lost 0 bases, and 12 bases lay in between. This CDR3 has 16 amino acids. Germline V gene lookup returns CDR1 SGHRS and CDR2 YFSETQ. The CDR3 coding sequence is TGCGCCAGCAGCTTGGGACCGGCAGGGGACCAAGAGACCCAGTACTCT. Translation: CASSLGPAGDQETQYS.

On this clonotype: A read error may account for a junction end that differs from germline. The V and J genes are TRBV11-3 and TRBJ2-3; D may be TRBD2 (5 bases). Germline V gene lookup returns CDR1 SGHNT and CDR2 YENEEA. This CDR3 is 16 amino acids long. CDR3 region: CVSSSGLAGSTVTQYF. The CDR3 bases are TGTGTCAGCAGCTCCGGGCTAGCAGGTAGCACAGTTACGCAATATTTT. The complete variable domain, with remaining parts taken from reference TRBV11-3 and TRBJ2-3, reads EAGVVQSPRYKIIEKKQPVAFWCNPISGHNTLYWYLQNLGQGPELLIRYENEEAVDDSQLPKDRFSAERLKGVDSTLKIQPAELGDSAVYLCVSSSGLAGSTVTQYFGPGTRLTVL.

In regard to this clonotype: Given the absence of the conserved phenylalanine or tryptophan at the CDR3 end, a read error is likely. V gene TRBV7-8 combines with J gene TRBJ2-3; 9 bases fit TRBD1. CDR1 is SGHVS and CDR2 is FQNEAQ in the germline V gene. There are 15 residues in the CDR3. The DNA of the CDR3 is TGTGCCAACAGCTTAAACAGGGGGCCTGCAGATACGCAGTATTTG. Protein: CANSLNRGPADTQYL.

This rearrangement joins TRBV5-6 to TRBJ1-5, with unresolved D. Trimming took off 7 bases at V and 0 bases at J, with 17 bases between the two ends. The CDR3 runs to 16 residues. Germline CDR1 reads SGHDT; CDR2 reads YYEEEE. The CDR3 coding sequence is TGTGCCAGCTGCTCGGGTTCCGGATATAGCAATCAGCCCCAGCATTTT. This sequence encodes CASCSGSGYSNQPQHF.

With respect to this clonotype: Its ends do not fully match the called genes, so a read error is possible. The chain carries TRBV11-2 and TRBJ2-5; 9 nucleotides agree with TRBD2. The CDR3 spans 15 residues. Germline CDR1 reads SGHAT; CDR2 reads FQNNGV. The CDR3 nucleotides read TGTGCCAGCAGCCTCACCATAGCGGGAGTAGAGATCCAGTACTTC. This codes for CASSLTIAGVEIQYF.

As regards this clonotype: A read error may be the cause here, since a much bigger clone is one base away. V is TRBV7-2 and J is TRBJ1-2; TRBD1 matches at 9 bases. Germline CDR1 and CDR2: SGHTA and FQGNSA. The CDR3 spans 15 residues. CDR3 sequence reads: CASSYPGQGLEGYIF. The CDR3 DNA follows: TGTGCCAGCAGTTATCCGGGACAGGGATTGGAAGGCTACATCTTC.